This T cell receptor (beta chain) was sequenced during a study of blood T cell repertoires in COVID-19. Study information: The United States, Italy and Spain provided the acute and convalescent COVID-19 samples. Sources were T cells, B-cell-depleted T cells, or PBMCs; the material itself was cDNA or gDNA.

Authors' data handling: For nucleated cells, counts were estimated from reference gene primer amplification. The method was immunoSEQ multiplex PCR; TCRdb's version includes in-frame clones alone and lacks a portion of them. The V and J calls and clone size were taken over from that table, and D and trimming were inferred from the DNA. Altogether under 50,000 clones are present, 90% being singletons, with the ten largest covering about 20%. Germline-derived CDR1 and CDR2 are SNHLY and FYNNEI. V lost 5 bases and J lost 3; bases outside the gene matches: 3. The CDR3 covers 14 residues. The chain uses TRBV2 and TRBJ2-3; 9 bases are shared with TRBD1. The source is a man between 65 and 85 years old with active COVID-19. Sequencing was done on a sample of peripheral blood. CDR3: CASSLDRGTDTQYF. The DNA for the CDR3 is TGTGCCAGCAGTTTGGACAGGGGAACAGATACGCAGTATTTT.